The clone carrying this TCR beta chain showed up just a few times. This sample was included in a study of early T cells in non-severe SARS-CoV-2 infection. From the 5' RACE reads, TCRdb called clonotypes with MiXCR, one entry per CDR3 protein. The table lists fewer than 85,000 distinct CDR3 sequences, about 13% of them singletons. CDR3 length: 15 amino acids. Trimming removed 6 bases from V and 2 bases from J; junction bases left unmatched: 5. The germline V gene has CDR1 LGHDT and CDR2 YNNKEL (reference sequence). Source material: whole blood. The receptor comes from an adult who was a healthcare worker with PCR-confirmed SARS-CoV-2 infection or an uninfected control (not recorded which). The chain couples TRBV3-1 to TRBJ2-5, with TRBD2 matching 11 bases. CDR3: CASRLTSGAQETQYF. CDR3 bases: TGTGCCAGCAGACTGACTAGCGGGGCTCAAGAGACCCAGTACTTC.